This TCR beta chain was identified during a study of T cells in Graves' hyperthyroidism and ophthalmopathy. Germline trimming cut 2 bases from V and 5 bases from J; bases unmatched to any gene: 9. This CDR3 spans 18 amino acids. Germline V gene data show CDR1 as SGHVS and CDR2 as FNYEAQ. At least ten counts were recorded for this clonotype. Researchers took RNA transcripts and amplified the TCR beta CDR3 regions from them. The study used the HTBI primer set for a first-round RT-PCR of the TCR CDR3. MiXCR was run by TCRdb on the multiplex PCR reads, yielding one entry per CDR3 protein. The data contain 600,000 to 650,000 distinct CDR3 sequences, about 20% of them seen just once; the ten biggest clones take up more than 30%. The PBMCs studied were ones that came from 8 to 10 ml fresh peripheral blood.

Sequenced sample: blood. This clonotype originated in a man aged 25 to 40 with Graves' ophthalmopathy. V gene TRBV7-6 combines with J gene TRBJ2-3, with 14 bases identical to TRBD2. In DNA form, the CDR3 reads TGTGCCAGCAGCTTATACCCTGGGACTAGCGGGAGTCAAGATACGCAGTATTTT. Translated, it gives CASSLYPGTSGSQDTQYF.